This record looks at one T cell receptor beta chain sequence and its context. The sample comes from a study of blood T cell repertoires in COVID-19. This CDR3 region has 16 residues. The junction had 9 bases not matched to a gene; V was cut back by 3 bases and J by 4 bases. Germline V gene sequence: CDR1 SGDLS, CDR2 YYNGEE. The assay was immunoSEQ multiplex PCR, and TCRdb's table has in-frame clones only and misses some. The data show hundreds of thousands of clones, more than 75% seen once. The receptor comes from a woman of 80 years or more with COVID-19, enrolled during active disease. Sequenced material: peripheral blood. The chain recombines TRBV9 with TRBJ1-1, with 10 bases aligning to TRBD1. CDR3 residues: CASSGRDRGLSTEAFF. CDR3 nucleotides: TGTGCCAGCAGCGGCCGGGACAGGGGTCTTTCCACTGAAGCTTTCTTT.